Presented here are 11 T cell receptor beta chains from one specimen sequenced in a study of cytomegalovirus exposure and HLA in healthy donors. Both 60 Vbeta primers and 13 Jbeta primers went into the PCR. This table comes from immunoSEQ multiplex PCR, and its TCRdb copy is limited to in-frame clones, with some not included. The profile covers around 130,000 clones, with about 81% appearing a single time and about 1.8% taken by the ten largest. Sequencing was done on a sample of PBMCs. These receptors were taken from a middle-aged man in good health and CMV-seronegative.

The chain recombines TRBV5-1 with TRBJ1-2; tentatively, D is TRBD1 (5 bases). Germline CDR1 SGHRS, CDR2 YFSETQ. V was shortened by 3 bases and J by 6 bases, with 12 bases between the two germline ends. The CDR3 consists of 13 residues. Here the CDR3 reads CASSYVQGDGYTF. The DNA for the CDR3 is TGCGCCAGCAGCTATGTGCAGGGTGATGGCTACACCTTC.

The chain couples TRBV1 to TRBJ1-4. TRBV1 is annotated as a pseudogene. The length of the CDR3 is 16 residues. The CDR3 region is CTSSQDEGGGCEKLFF. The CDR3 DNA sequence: TGCACCAGCAGCCAAGATGAAGGGGGAGGGTGTGAAAAACTGTTTTTT.

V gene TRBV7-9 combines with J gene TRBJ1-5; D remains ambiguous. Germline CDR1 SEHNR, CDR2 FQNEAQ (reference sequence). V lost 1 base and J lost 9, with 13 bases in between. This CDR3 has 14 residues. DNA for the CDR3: TGTGCCAGCAGCTTAGGTCCAGGCCTGGGGCCCCAGCATTTT. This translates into CASSLGPGLGPQHF.

The CDR3 loop is CASSLGTPATNEKLFF. The CDR3, as DNA: TGTGCCAGCTCACTCGGGACACCCGCAACTAATGAAAAACTGTTTTTT. V usage is TRBV18 and J usage is TRBJ1-4, with D possibly being TRBD1 (6 bases). The CDR3 is 16 residues long. CDR1 KGHSH and CDR2 LQKENI come from the germline V gene. Trimming left V 4 bases short and J 0 bases short, with 12 bases between.

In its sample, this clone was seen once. The CDR3 is CSVGQGYAETQYF. The CDR3, as DNA: TGCAGCGTTGGCCAGGGATACGCGGAGACCCAGTACTTC. This rearrangement joins TRBV29-1 to TRBJ2-5, with D perhaps matching TRBD1 (5 bases). There are 13 residues in the CDR3. Trimming took 4 bases from V and 5 from J, leaving 14 bases between them. CDR1 and CDR2 from the germline V gene are SQVTM and ANQGSEA.

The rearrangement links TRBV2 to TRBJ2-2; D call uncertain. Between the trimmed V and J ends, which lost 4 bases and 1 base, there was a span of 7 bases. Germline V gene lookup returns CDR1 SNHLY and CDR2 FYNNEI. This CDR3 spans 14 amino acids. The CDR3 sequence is CASSVAGNTGELFF. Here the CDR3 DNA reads TGTGCCAGCAGTGTTGCAGGGAACACCGGGGAGCTGTTTTTT.

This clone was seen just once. CDR3 nucleotide sequence: TGTGCCAGCAGCTTCGGGACAGCTTTTGCAACTAATGAAAAACTGTTTTTT. Amino acids: CASSFGTAFATNEKLFF. The rearrangement uses TRBV7-2 and TRBJ1-4; 7 nucleotides match TRBD1. With 3 bases clipped from V and 0 bases from J, the junction kept 7 bases outside the gene matches. CDR1 and CDR2 (germline): SGHTA, FQGNSA. The CDR3 contains 17 residues.

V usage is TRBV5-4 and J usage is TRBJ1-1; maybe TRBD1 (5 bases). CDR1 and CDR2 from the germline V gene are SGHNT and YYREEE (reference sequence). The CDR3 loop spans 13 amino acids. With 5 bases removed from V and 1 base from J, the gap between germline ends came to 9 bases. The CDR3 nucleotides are TGTGCCAGCAGACCAGACAGGAACACTGAAGCTTTCTTT. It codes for CASRPDRNTEAFF.

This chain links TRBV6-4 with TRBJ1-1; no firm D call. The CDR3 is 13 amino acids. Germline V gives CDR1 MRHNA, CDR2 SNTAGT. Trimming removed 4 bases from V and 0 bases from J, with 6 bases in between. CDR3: CASSAEVNTEAFF. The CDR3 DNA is TGTGCCAGCAGTGCAGAGGTGAACACTGAAGCTTTCTTT.

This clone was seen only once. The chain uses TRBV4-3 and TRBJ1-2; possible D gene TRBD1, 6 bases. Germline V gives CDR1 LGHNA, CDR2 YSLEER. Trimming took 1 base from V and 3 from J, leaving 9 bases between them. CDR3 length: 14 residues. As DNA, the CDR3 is TGCGCCAGCAGCCAAGTCTCAGGGGACTATGGCTACACCTTC. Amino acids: CASSQVSGDYGYTF.

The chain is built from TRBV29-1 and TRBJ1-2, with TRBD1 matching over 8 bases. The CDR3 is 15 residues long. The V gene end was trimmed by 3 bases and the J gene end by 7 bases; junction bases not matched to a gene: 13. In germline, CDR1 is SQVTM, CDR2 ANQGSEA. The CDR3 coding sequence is TGCAGCGTTGAGCTACCGACAGGGGATGTTGGTGGCTACACCTTC. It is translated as CSVELPTGDVGGYTF. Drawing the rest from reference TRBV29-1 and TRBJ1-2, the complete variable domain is SAVISQKPSRDICQRGTSLTIQCQVDSQVTMMFWYRQQPGQSLTLIATANQGSEATYESGFVIDKFPISRPNLTFSTLTVSNMSPEDSSIYLCSVELPTGDVGGYTFGSGTRLTVV.